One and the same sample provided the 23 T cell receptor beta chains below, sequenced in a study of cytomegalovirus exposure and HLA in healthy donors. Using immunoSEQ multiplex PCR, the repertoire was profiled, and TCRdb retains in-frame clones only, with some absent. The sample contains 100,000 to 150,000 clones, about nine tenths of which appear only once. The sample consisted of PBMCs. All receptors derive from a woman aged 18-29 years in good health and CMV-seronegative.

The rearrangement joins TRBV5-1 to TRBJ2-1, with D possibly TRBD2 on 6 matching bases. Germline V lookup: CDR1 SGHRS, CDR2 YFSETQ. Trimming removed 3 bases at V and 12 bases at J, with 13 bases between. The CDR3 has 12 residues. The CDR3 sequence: CASSWDSPGQFF. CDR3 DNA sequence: TGCGCCAGCAGCTGGGACTCCCCCGGGCAGTTCTTC. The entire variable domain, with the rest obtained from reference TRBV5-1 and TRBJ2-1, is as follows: KAGVTQTPRYLIKTRGQQVTLSCSPISGHRSVSWYQQTPGQGLQFLFEYFSETQRNKGNFPGRFSGRQFSNSRSEMNVSTLELGDSALYLCASSWDSPGQFFGPGTRLTVL.

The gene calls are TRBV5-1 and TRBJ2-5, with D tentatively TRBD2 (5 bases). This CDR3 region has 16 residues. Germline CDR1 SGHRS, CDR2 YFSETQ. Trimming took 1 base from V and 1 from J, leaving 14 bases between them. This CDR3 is CASSLFSERGQETQYF. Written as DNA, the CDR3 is TGCGCCAGCAGCTTGTTTTCCGAACGGGGCCAAGAGACCCAGTACTTC.

The DNA for the CDR3 is TGTGCCAGCAGCTTAGGCCGGGGAACCATGAACACTGAAGCTTTCTTT. It specifies CASSLGRGTMNTEAFF. This chain joins TRBV11-2 and TRBJ1-1; D remains unclear. The CDR3 is 16 amino acids. Trimming removed 1 base at V and 0 bases at J, with 12 bases between. Per the germline V gene, CDR1 is SGHAT and CDR2 is FQNNGV.

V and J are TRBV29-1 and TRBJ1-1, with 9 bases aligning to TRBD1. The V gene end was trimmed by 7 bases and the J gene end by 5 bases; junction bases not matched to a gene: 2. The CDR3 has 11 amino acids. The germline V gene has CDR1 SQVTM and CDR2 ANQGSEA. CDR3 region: CSAGTGTEAFF. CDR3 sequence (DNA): TGCAGCGCCGGGACAGGGACTGAAGCTTTCTTT.

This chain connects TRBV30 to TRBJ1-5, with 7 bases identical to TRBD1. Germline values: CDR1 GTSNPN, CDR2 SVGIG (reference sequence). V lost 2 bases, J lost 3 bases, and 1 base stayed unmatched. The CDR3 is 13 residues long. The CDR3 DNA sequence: TGTGCCTGGAGTCAGGGGGTCAATCAGCCCCAGCATTTT. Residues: CAWSQGVNQPQHF.

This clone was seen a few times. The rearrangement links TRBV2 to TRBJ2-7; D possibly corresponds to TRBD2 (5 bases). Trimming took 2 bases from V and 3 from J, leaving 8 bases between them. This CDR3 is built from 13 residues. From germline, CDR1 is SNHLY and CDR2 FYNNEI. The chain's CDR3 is CASSELAGYEQYF. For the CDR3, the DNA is TGTGCCAGCAGTGAACTAGCAGGCTACGAGCAGTACTTC.

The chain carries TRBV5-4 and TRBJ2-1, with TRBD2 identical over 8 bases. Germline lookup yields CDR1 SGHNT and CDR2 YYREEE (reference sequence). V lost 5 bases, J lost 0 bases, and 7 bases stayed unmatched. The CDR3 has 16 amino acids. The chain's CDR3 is CASRTGGLGSYNEQFF. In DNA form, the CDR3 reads TGTGCCAGCAGGACGGGAGGGCTGGGCTCCTACAATGAGCAGTTCTTC.

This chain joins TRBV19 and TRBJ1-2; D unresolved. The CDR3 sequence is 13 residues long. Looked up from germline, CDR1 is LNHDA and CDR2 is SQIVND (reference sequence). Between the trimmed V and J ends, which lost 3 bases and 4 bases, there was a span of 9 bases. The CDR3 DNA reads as TGTGCCAGTAGTATGTCCCGACTCTATGGCTACACCTTC. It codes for CASSMSRLYGYTF.

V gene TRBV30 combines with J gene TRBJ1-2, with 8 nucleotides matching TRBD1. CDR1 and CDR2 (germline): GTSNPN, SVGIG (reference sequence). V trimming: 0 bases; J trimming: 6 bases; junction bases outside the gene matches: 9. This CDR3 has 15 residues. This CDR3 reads CAWSVKVRQGNGYTF. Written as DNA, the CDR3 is TGTGCCTGGAGTGTCAAGGTTAGACAGGGGAATGGCTACACCTTC.

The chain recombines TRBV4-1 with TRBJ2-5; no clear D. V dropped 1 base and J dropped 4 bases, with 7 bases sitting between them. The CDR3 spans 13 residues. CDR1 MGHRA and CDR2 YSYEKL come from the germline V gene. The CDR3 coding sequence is TGCGCCAGCAGCCAAGGGGCCCTAGAGACCCAGTACTTC. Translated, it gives CASSQGALETQYF.

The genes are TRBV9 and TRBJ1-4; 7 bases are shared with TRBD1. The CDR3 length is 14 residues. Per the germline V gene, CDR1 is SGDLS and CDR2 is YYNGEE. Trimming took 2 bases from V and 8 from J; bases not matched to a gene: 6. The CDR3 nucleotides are TGTGCCAGCAGCGTCGGACAGGCGGAGGAAAAACTGTTTTTT. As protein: CASSVGQAEEKLFF. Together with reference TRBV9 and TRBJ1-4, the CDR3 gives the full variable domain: DSGVTQTPKHLITATGQRVTLRCSPRSGDLSVYWYQQSLDQGLQFLIQYYNGEERAKGNILERFSAQQFPDLHSELNLSSLELGDSALYFCASSVGQAEEKLFFGSGTQLSVL.

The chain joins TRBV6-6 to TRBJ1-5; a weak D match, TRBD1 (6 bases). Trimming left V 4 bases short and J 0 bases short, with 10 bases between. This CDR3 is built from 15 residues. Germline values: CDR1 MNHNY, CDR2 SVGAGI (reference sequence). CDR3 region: CASSLDRSSNQPQHF. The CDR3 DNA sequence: TGTGCCAGCAGTTTAGACAGGAGTAGCAATCAGCCCCAGCATTTT.

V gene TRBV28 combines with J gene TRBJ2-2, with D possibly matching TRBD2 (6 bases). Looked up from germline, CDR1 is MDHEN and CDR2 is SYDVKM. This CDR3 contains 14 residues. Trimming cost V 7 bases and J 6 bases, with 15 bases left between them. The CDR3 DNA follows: TGTGCCAGCACTCAACGGGAGCGGCCCGGGGAGCTGTTTTTT. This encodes CASTQRERPGELFF.

The CDR3 DNA sequence: TGCGCCAGCAGCCAAGAGGCCCGAGGGACTTACAATGAGCAGTTCTTC. Encoded protein: CASSQEARGTYNEQFF. The chain uses TRBV4-1 and TRBJ2-1, with D tentatively TRBD2 (6 bases). The V end was cut by 0 bases, the J end by 4 bases, with 13 bases between. There are 16 residues in the CDR3. CDR1 is MGHRA, CDR2 YSYEKL, per germline.

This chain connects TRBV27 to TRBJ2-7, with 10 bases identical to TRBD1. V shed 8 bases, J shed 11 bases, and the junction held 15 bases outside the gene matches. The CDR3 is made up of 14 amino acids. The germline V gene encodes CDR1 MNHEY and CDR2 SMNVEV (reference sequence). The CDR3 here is CASGPGQGYSSEYF. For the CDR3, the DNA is TGTGCCAGCGGCCCGGGACAGGGGTATTCATCGGAGTACTTC.

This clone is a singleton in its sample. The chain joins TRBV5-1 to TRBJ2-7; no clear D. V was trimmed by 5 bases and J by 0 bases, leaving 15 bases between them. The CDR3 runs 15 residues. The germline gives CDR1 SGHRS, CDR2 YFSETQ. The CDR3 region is CASSFIDWSSYEQYF. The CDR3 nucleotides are TGCGCCAGCAGTTTCATTGACTGGAGCTCCTACGAGCAGTACTTC.

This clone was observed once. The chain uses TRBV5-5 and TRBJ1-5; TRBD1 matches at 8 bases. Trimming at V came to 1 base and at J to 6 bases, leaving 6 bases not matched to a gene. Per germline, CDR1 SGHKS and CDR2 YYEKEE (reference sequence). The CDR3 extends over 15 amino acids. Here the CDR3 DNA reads TGTGCCAGCAGCTTGTCACAGGGGGTTACTCAGCCCCAGCATTTT. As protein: CASSLSQGVTQPQHF.

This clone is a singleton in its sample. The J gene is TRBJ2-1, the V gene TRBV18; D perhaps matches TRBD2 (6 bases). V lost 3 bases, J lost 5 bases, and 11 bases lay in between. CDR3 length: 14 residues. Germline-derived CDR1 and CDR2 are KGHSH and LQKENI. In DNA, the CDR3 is TGTGCCAGCTCACCGGCGGAGGGGCACAATGAGCAGTTCTTC. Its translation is CASSPAEGHNEQFF.

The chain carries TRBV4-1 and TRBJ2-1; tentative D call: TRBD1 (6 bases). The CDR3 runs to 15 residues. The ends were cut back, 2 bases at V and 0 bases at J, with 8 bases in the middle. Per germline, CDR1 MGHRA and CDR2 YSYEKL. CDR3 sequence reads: CASSQTGSSYNEQFF. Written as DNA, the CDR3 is TGCGCCAGCAGCCAAACAGGGAGCTCCTACAATGAGCAGTTCTTC.

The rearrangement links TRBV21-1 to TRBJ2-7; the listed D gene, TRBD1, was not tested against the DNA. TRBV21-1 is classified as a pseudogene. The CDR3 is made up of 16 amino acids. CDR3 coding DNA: TGTGCCAGCAGCAAAGCGCTCGGACAGGGAGGCTACGAGCAGTACTTC. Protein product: CASSKALGQGGYEQYF.

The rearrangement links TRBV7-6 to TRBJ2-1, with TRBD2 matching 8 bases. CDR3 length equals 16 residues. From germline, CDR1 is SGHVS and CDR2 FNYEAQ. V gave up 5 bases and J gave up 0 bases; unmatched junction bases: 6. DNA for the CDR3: TGTGCCAGCAGCCCTTTAGCGGGGTACTCCTACAATGAGCAGTTCTTC. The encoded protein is CASSPLAGYSYNEQFF.

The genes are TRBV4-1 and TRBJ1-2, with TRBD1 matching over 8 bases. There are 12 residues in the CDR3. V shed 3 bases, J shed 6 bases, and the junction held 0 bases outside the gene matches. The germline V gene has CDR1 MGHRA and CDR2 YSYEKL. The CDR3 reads CASSQGQDGYTF. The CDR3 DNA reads TGCGCCAGCAGCCAGGGACAGGATGGCTACACCTTC.

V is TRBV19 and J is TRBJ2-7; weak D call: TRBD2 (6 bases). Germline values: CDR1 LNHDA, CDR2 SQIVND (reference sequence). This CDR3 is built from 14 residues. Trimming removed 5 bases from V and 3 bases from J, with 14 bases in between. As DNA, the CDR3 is TGTGCCAGTAGTTCCCCGGGACTTCACTACGAGCAGTACTTC. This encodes CASSSPGLHYEQYF.